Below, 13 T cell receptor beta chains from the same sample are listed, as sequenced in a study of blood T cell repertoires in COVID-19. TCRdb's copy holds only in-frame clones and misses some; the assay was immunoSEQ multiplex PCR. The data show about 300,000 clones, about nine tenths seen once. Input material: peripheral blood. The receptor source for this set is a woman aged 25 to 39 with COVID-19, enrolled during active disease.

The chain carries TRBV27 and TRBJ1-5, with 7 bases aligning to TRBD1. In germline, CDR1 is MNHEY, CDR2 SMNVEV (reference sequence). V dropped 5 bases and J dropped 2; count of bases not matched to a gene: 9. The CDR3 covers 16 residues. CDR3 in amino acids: CASSPHRGVGNQPQHF. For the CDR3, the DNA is TGTGCCAGCAGTCCGCACAGGGGAGTTGGCAATCAGCCCCAGCATTTT.

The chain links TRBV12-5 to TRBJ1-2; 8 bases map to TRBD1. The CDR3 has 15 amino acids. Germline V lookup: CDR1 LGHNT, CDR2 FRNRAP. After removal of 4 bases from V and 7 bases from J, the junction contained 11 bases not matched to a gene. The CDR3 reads CASGYGTGNVGGYTF. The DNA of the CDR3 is TGTGCTAGTGGTTATGGGACAGGTAACGTTGGTGGCTACACCTTC.

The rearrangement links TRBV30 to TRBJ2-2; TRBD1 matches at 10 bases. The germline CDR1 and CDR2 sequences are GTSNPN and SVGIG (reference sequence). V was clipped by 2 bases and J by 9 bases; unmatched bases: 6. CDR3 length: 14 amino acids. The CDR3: CAWSTGQGRWELFF. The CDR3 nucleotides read TGTGCCTGGAGTACGGGACAGGGGAGGTGGGAGCTGTTTTTT.

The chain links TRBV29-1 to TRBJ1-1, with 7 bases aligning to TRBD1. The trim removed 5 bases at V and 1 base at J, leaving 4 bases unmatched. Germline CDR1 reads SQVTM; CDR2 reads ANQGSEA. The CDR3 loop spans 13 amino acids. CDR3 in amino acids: CSVRQGWNTEAFF. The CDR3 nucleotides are TGCAGCGTTCGACAGGGCTGGAACACTGAAGCTTTCTTT.

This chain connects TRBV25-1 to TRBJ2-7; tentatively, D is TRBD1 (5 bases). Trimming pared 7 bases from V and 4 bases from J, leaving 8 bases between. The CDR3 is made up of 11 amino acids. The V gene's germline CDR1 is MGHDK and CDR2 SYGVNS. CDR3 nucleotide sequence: TGTGCCAGCACTCCAGGGTACGAGCAGTACTTC. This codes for CASTPGYEQYF.

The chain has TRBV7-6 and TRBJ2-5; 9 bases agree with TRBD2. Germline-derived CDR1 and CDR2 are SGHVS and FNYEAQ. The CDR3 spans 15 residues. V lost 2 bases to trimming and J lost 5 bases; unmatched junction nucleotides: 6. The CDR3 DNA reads TGTGCCAGCAGCTTACGTGCTAGCGGGATTGAGACCCAGTACTTC. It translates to CASSLRASGIETQYF.

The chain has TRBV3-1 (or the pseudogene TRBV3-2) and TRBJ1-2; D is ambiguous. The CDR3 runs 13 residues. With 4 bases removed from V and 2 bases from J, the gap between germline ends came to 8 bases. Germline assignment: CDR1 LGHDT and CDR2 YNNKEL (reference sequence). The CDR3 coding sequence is TGTGCCAGCAGCCGGGCAGGAAACTATGGCTACACCTTC. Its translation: CASSRAGNYGYTF.

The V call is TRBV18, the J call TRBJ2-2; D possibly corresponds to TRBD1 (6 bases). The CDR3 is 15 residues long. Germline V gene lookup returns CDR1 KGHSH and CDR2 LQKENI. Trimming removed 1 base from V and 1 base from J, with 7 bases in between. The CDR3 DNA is TGTGCCAGCTCACCACAGGGGGTGAACACCGGGGAGCTGTTTTTT. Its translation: CASSPQGVNTGELFF.

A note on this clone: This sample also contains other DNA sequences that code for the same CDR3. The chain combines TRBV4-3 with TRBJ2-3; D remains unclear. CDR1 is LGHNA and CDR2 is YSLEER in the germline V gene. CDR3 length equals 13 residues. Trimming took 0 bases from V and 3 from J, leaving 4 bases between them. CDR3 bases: TGCGCCAGCAGCCAAGATCTTACAGATACGCAGTATTTT. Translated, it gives CASSQDLTDTQYF.

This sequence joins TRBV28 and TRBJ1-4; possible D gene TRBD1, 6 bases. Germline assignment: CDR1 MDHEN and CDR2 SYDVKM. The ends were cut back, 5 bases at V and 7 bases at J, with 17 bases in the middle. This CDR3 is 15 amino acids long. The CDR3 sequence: CASSALRTGREKLFF. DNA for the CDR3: TGTGCCAGCAGTGCCCTTAGAACAGGGCGTGAAAAACTGTTTTTT.

CDR3: CASSSTSSGSSYEQYF. Written as DNA, the CDR3 is TGTGCCAGCAGTTCGACCTCTAGCGGGAGCTCCTACGAGCAGTACTTC. The chain employs TRBV27 and TRBJ2-7; TRBD2 aligns across 10 bases. This CDR3 region has 16 residues. CDR1 MNHEY and CDR2 SMNVEV come from the germline V gene (reference sequence). Trimming took 4 bases from V and 0 from J; bases not matched to a gene: 6.

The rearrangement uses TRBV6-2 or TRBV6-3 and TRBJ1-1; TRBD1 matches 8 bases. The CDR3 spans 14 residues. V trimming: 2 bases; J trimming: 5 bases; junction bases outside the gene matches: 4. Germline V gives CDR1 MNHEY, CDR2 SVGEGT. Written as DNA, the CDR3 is TGTGCCAGCAGTTACCCAGGGGGCTTGACTGAAGCTTTCTTT. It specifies CASSYPGGLTEAFF.

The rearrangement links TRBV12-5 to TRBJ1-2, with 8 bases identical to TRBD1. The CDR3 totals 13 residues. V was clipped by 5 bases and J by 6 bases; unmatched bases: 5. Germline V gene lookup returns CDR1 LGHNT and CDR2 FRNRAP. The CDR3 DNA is TGTGCTAGTGGTCCCGGACAGGGCAATGGCTACACCTTC. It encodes CASGPGQGNGYTF.